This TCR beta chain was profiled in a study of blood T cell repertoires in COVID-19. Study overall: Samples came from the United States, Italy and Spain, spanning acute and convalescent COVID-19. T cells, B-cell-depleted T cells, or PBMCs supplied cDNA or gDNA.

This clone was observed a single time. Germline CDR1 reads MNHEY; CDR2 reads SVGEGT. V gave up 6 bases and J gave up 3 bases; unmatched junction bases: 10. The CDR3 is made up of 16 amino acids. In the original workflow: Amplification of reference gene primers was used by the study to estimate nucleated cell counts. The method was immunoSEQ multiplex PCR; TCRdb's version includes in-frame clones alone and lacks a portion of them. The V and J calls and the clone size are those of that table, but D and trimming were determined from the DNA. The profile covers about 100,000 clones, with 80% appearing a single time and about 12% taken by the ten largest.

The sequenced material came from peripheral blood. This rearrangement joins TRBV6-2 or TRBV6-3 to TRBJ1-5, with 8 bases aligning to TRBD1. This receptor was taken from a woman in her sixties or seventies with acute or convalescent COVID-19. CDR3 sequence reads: CASSPGTGSYNQPQHF. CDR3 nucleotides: TGTGCCAGCAGCCCCGGGACAGGCTCTTACAATCAGCCCCAGCATTTT.